This T cell receptor (beta chain) was profiled in a study of immune reconstitution after stem cell transplant in scleroderma (dated by TCRdb to the late 2010s). Receptor libraries were prepared by RT-PCR. The instrument given in TCRdb is Illumina MiSeq. The public sequencing data were trimmed at Q25 with fastp and processed into clonotypes with MiXCR by TCRdb, which kept only in-frame beta chains. Each CDR3 protein appears once, grouped with its most common genes and DNA. Counted in this sample were 1,500 to 2,000 distinct CDR3 sequences; approximately 10% of them appeared once. Roughly 13% of the sample is taken by the ten largest. Including cysteine and phenylalanine, the CDR3 has 13 amino acids. The only DNA kept is the CDR3, 39 bases in frame from the first base. After removal of 9 bases from V and 4 bases from J, the junction retains 7 bases not matched to a gene. From a lookup of the germline V gene, CDR1 and CDR2 are SGHTA and FQGNSA.

This clonotype is large (0.1 to 1%). Which antigen it targets is not known. Base qualities were left out, and no much larger clone turns up one base away. The source of this sequence is a female donor with systemic sclerosis. The specimen was obtained before or after autologous hematopoietic stem cell transplantation (not recorded which). This chain is built from TRBV7-2 and TRBJ1-2, with TRBD1 identical over 8 junction bases. The sequence in DNA is TGTGCCAGTGAACAGGGGGAAGGCTATGGCTACACCTTC. Its protein is CASEQGEGYGYTF.